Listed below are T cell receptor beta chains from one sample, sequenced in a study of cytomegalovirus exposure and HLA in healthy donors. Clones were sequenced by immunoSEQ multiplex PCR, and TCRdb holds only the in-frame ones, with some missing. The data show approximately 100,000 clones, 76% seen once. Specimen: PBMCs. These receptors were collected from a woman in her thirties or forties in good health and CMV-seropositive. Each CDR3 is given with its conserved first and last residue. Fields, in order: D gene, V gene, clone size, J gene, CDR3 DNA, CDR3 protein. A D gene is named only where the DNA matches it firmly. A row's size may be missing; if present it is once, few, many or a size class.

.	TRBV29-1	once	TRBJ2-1	TGCAGCGTTGGGGCAGACTACAATGAGCAGTTCTTC	CSVGADYNEQFF
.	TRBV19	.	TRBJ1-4	TGTGCCAGTAGTTTACAGGTCTCTAATGAAAAACTGTTTTTT	CASSLQVSNEKLFF
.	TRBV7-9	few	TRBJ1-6	TGTGCCAGCAGCTCCATAGGGGGTGATAGTTCACCCCTCCACTTT	CASSSIGGDSSPLHF
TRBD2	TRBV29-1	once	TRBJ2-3	TGCAGCGTTATTTCTAGCGGGGGCACAGATACGCAGTATTTT	CSVISSGGTDTQYF
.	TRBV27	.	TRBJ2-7	TGTGCCAGCACGGGTACCAGGGGGGACCCTTCCTACGAGCAGTACTTC	CASTGTRGDPSYEQYF
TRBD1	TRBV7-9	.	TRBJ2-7	TGTGCCAGCAGCTTAGGAAAACAGGGGATGGAACAGTACTTC	CASSLGKQGMEQYF
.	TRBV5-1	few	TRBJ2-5	TGCGCCAGCAGCCTAGGACAGCTCCAAGAGACCCAGTACTTC	CASSLGQLQETQYF
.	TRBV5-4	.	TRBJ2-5	TGTGCCAGCAGCTCACCAAGGACAGAAGAGACCCAGTACTTC	CASSSPRTEETQYF
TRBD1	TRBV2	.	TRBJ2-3	TGTGCCGGGAGGACAGGGGGGGGCACAGATACGCAGTATTTT	CAGRTGGGTDTQYF
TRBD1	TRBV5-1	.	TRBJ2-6	TGCGCCAGCAGAGAGACAGGGGGGTCTGGGGCCAACGTCCTGACTTTC	CASRETGGSGANVLTF
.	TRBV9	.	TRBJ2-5	TGTGCCAGCAGCGTAGGGCCCTTTGAGACCCAGTACTTC	CASSVGPFETQYF
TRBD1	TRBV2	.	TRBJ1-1	TGTGCCAGCACCACAGGGGGCGCCCACACTGAAGCTTTCTTT	CASTTGGAHTEAFF
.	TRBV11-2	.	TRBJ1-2	TGTGCCAGCAGCTTGGACATCGAGAACTATGGCTACACCTTC	CASSLDIENYGYTF
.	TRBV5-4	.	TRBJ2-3	TGTGCCAGCAGCTTGCGAGCCACAGATACGCAGTATTTT	CASSLRATDTQYF
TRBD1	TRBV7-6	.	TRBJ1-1	TGTGCCAGCAGCCCGGGACAGATCACTGAAGCTTTCTTT	CASSPGQITEAFF
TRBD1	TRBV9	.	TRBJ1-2	TGTGCCAGCAGCCAGACAGGGAAGGGCTATGGCTACACCTTC	CASSQTGKGYGYTF
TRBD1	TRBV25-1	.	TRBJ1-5	TGTGCCAGCAGTGGGACAGGTTCCACCCATCAGCCCCAGCATTTT	CASSGTGSTHQPQHF
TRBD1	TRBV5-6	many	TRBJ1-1	TGTGCCAGCAGCTTGGGCAGGGGGTTCCTGACTTTCTTT	CASSLGRGFLTFF
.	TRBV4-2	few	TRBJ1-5	TGTGCCAGCAGCCAAGGTGGGGGGGGTGGTAGCAATCAGCCCCAGCATTTT	CASSQGGGGGSNQPQHF
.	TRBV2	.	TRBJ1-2	TGTGCCAGCAGTGTGGGCTTTTTGGGCTATGGCTACACCTTC	CASSVGFLGYGYTF
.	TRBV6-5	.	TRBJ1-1	TGTGCCAGCAGTTATGAGGTTACCACTGAAGCTTTCTTT	CASSYEVTTEAFF
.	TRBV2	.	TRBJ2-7	TGTGCCAGCAGTGCGGGGGTTGGCGAGCAGTACTTC	CASSAGVGEQYF
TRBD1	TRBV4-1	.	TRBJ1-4	TGCGCCAGCGGCCAGGCGGGACAGGGGCGTGAAAAACTGTTTTTT	CASGQAGQGREKLFF
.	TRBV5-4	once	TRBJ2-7	TGTGCCAGCAGCTTGTGGCTCAACTACGAGCAGTACTTC	CASSLWLNYEQYF
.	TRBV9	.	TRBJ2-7	TGTGCCAGCAGCGGGGGGTTGGACAGCTCCTACGAGCAGTACTTC	CASSGGLDSSYEQYF
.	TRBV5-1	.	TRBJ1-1	TGCGCCAGCAGCTTGAACGGGGGGCGAATACGCACTGAAGCTTTCTTT	CASSLNGGRIRTEAFF
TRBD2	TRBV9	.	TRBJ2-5	TGTGCCAGCAGCGTACTTAGCGGGGGGATGCAAGAGACCCAGTACTTC	CASSVLSGGMQETQYF
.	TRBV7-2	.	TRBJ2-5	TGTGCCAGCAGCCGATACATGGAAGAGACCCAGTACTTC	CASSRYMEETQYF